The 9 T cell receptor beta chains given below trace back to one sample, sequenced in a study of OX40 agonist ivuxolimab in advanced cancers. Libraries were prepared by immunoSEQ multiplex PCR; TCRdb keeps only in-frame clonotypes and omits some of them. The sample lists around 63,000 clones, approximately 89% occurring once. The source material was CD4+ or CD8+ T cells sorted from blood, sampled in a trial of the OX40 agonist ivuxolimab. Receptors were obtained from an adult with an advanced solid tumor such as melanoma, head and neck, liver or kidney cancer.

The chain recombines TRBV7-2 with TRBJ1-4; D remains unclear. The CDR3 loop spans 15 amino acids. CDR1 SGHTA and CDR2 FQGNSA come from the germline V gene. Trimming cost V 3 bases and J 7 bases, with 15 bases left between them. This chain's CDR3 is CASSFDSGIAEKLFF. The CDR3 coding sequence is TGTGCCAGCAGCTTTGATTCCGGGATTGCTGAAAAACTGTTTTTT.

The chain has TRBV30 and TRBJ2-2, with 8 bases identical to TRBD2. CDR1 GTSNPN and CDR2 SVGIG come from the germline V gene (reference sequence). V shed 4 bases, J shed 13 bases, and the junction held 14 bases outside the gene matches. This CDR3 comprises 14 residues. In DNA form, the CDR3 reads TGTGCCTGGACCCGTAGCGGGGTAATTGGGACGCTGTTTTTT. It specifies CAWTRSGVIGTLFF. Complete variable domain (other parts from reference TRBV30 and TRBJ2-2): SQTIHQWPATLVQPVGSPLSLECTVEGTSNPNLYWYRQAAGRGLQLLFYSVGIGQISSEVPQNLSASRPQDRQFILSSKKLLLSDSGFYLCAWTRSGVIGTLFFGEGSRLTVL.

The rearrangement links TRBV2 to TRBJ1-6; TRBD1 aligns across 7 bases. The CDR3 runs 15 residues. Germline values: CDR1 SNHLY, CDR2 FYNNEI. V was pared by 5 bases and J by 7 bases, with 8 bases of the junction left unmatched. The CDR3 nucleotides read TGTGCCAGCAGTTCGAGACAGGGAGGCAATTCACCCCTCCACTTT. Its protein is CASSSRQGGNSPLHF.

V and J are TRBV2 and TRBJ1-6; maybe TRBD1 (6 bases). The CDR3 extends over 14 amino acids. V was cut by 5 bases and J by 6 bases, with 11 bases left in between. The germline CDR1 and CDR2 sequences are SNHLY and FYNNEI. CDR3 nucleotides: TGTGCCAGCAGTCAGCAGGGGAGTAATTCACCCCTCCACTTT. This sequence encodes CASSQQGSNSPLHF.

The V call is TRBV7-9, the J call TRBJ2-7; D call uncertain. Trimming pared 8 bases from V and 0 bases from J, leaving 8 bases between. CDR3 length: 12 amino acids. Germline V gene data show CDR1 as SEHNR and CDR2 as FQNEAQ (reference sequence). This chain's CDR3 is CASVGRSYEQYF. Written as DNA, the CDR3 is TGTGCCAGCGTGGGCCGCTCCTACGAGCAGTACTTC.

This chain joins TRBV27 and TRBJ2-7, with TRBD1 matching over 9 bases. V lost 6 bases and J lost 7; bases outside the gene matches: 16. Germline CDR1 and CDR2: MNHEY and SMNVEV (reference sequence). The CDR3 runs to 16 residues. The CDR3: CASSHSPGTGTGEQYF. Written as DNA, the CDR3 is TGTGCCAGCAGCCACTCCCCCGGGACAGGGACGGGAGAGCAGTACTTC.

V is TRBV5-8 and J is TRBJ2-7; possible D gene TRBD1, 6 bases. The CDR3 covers 14 residues. The V gene's germline CDR1 is SGHTS and CDR2 YDEGEE. The V end was cut by 2 bases, the J end by 4 bases, with 13 bases between. In nucleotides, the CDR3 is TGTGCCAGCAGCTTAGGGCAGGGGAATTACGAGCAGTACTTC. As protein: CASSLGQGNYEQYF. The full variable domain, rest sourced from reference TRBV5-8 and TRBJ2-7, is EAGVTQSPTHLIKTRGQQATLRCSPISGHTSVYWYQQALGLGLQFLLWYDEGEERNRGNFPPRFSGRQFPNYSSELNVNALELEDSALYLCASSLGQGNYEQYFGPGTRLTVT.

The chain employs TRBV7-8 and TRBJ2-3; possible D gene TRBD2, 6 bases. Germline lookup yields CDR1 SGHVS and CDR2 FQNEAQ. The CDR3 has 18 amino acids. The V gene lost 4 bases and the J gene lost 0 bases, with 20 bases spanning the gap. CDR3 region: CASSSRGSRGTSTDTQYF. CDR3 in DNA: TGTGCCAGCAGCTCCCGCGGTTCCCGGGGGACTAGCACAGATACGCAGTATTTT.

The rearrangement links TRBV30 to TRBJ2-7; D may be TRBD1 or TRBD2 (7 bases each). The length of the CDR3 is 15 residues. Between the trimmed V and J ends, which lost 0 bases and 2 bases, there was a span of 14 bases. Germline CDR1 is GTSNPN and CDR2 is SVGIG (reference sequence). CDR3 in amino acids: CAWSVRQGGTYEQYF. The CDR3 bases are TGTGCCTGGAGTGTACGCCAGGGGGGGACCTACGAGCAGTACTTC.